The entry that follows covers one T cell receptor (beta chain) sequence. Its antigen is undetermined. There were only Caucasian adults among the donors, and all lived in Nashville, Tennessee. How the authors handled the data: Filtering differed, since immunoSEQ gave only junction sequences and no quality scores. Sequenced by immunoSEQ multiplex PCR; TCRdb stores in-frame clones only, minus some. V and J calls plus clone size are reproduced from that table; the DNA served to infer D and trimming. Here the sample spans 2 million to 3 million clones, more than 80% being singletons. The entry originates in a study of shared clonotypes between healthy human individuals. General study findings and limits: Among the subsets, naive ones generally showed larger estimated richness than memory ones. The study sampled only blood, and tissue repertoires likely differ.

The CDR3 has 15 amino acids. Germline CDR1 and CDR2: LNHDA and SQIVND (reference sequence). V lost 5 bases to trimming and J lost 9 bases; unmatched junction nucleotides: 6. This TCR was sampled from a young man in good health. The chain recombines TRBV19 with TRBJ2-1, with TRBD2 identical over 14 bases. The sequenced material came from naive CD4+ T cells sorted from blood. The subset here: CD45RA+ positively selected. The CDR3, as DNA: TGTGCCAGTAGTCTGACTAGCGGGGGGGCCTTTGAGCAGTTCTTC. Translating gives CASSLTSGGAFEQFF. Together with reference TRBV19 and TRBJ2-1, the CDR3 gives the full variable domain: DGGITQSPKYLFRKEGQNVTLSCEQNLNHDAMYWYRQDPGQGLRLIYYSQIVNDFQKGDIAEGYSVSREKKESFPLTVTSAQKNPTAFYLCASSLTSGGAFEQFFGPGTRLTVL.